Listed below are T cell receptor beta chains from one sample, sequenced in a study of preoperative IRX-2 immunotherapy in early breast cancer. The assay was immunoSEQ multiplex PCR, and TCRdb's table has in-frame clones only and misses some. This table has about 42,000 clones, 70% to 80% appearing once. Sample: tumor tissue, taken after IRX-2 immunotherapy. Receptor source: a human donor with breast cancer. CDR3s include the opening cysteine and the closing phenylalanine or tryptophan. The order of the fields is clone size, J gene, V gene, D gene, CDR3 DNA, CDR3 protein. D genes are given only for firm matches. Some rows have no size entry. The others give once, few or many, or a class for an expanded clone.

>once|TRBJ2-7|TRBV12-5|TRBD1
TGTGCTAGTGGCCCCGACAGGGGTGAGCAGTACTTC
CASGPDRGEQYF
>-|TRBJ2-1|TRBV7-8|-
TGTGCCAGCAGCATCGGGACCGCAAGCTCCTACAATGAGCAGTTCTTC
CASSIGTASSYNEQFF
>-|TRBJ1-3|TRBV6-8|-
TGTGCCAGCAGCCAACAGGGTTCTTACGGAAACACCATATATTTT
CASSQQGSYGNTIYF
>-|TRBJ2-7|TRBV19|-
TGTGCCAGTAGTATAGCCTGGGATTCCTACGAGCAGTACTTC
CASSIAWDSYEQYF
>-|TRBJ2-7|TRBV12-1|-
TGTGCCAGCAGCTTCCCGGGGGGCCACGAGCAGTACTTC
CASSFPGGHEQYF
>-|TRBJ1-2|TRBV28|-
TGTGCCAGCAGCCCAGTCAGGGGCGACTATGGCTACACCTTC
CASSPVRGDYGYTF
>-|TRBJ2-3|TRBV6-8|-
TGTGCCAGCAGTTACGAGGGGTACGAGGGTACGCAGTATTTT
CASSYEGYEGTQYF
>-|TRBJ1-5|TRBV30|-
TGTGCCTGGATGGACGGTAGCAATCAGCCCCAGCATTTT
CAWMDGSNQPQHF
>-|TRBJ2-7|TRBV23-1|-
TGCGCCAGCAGTCATACGGTCCAGGGGTCCCTCTACGAGCAGTACTTC
CASSHTVQGSLYEQYF
>-|TRBJ2-6|TRBV6-8|-
TGTGCCAGCAGCGGCGGGCCTGGGGCCAACGTCCTGACTTTC
CASSGGPGANVLTF